This entry is about one T cell receptor beta chain. No antigen is known for it. Distinct nucleotide sequences in the sample also encode this CDR3. This entry belongs to a study of shared clonotypes between healthy human individuals. Study background: A couple of women and three men aged 18 to 49 made up the donors. Study-wide results and limits: Although depth was large, rarefaction showed that sequencing of the sorted subsets was incomplete.

Naive CD8 cells lacked CD45RO, underwent positive selection for CCR7 and left out terminally differentiated effector memory CD45RA+ cells. Here immunoSEQ multiplex PCR was the method, and the copy in TCRdb shows in-frame clones only, minus some. The sample has hundreds of thousands of clones, about 95% seen once; the top ten hold around 0.1%. This CDR3 region has 14 residues. Germline V lookup: CDR1 MNHEY, CDR2 SMNVEV (reference sequence). The V end was cut by 3 bases, the J end by 1 base, with 9 bases between. Sequencing was performed on naive CD8+ T cells sorted from blood. V gene TRBV27 combines with J gene TRBJ2-5, with D tentatively TRBD2 (5 bases). The receptor was derived from a woman between 25 and 40 years old in good health. This chain's CDR3 is CASSFAGLQETQYF. CDR3 DNA sequence: TGTGCCAGCAGTTTTGCAGGACTCCAAGAGACCCAGTACTTC.